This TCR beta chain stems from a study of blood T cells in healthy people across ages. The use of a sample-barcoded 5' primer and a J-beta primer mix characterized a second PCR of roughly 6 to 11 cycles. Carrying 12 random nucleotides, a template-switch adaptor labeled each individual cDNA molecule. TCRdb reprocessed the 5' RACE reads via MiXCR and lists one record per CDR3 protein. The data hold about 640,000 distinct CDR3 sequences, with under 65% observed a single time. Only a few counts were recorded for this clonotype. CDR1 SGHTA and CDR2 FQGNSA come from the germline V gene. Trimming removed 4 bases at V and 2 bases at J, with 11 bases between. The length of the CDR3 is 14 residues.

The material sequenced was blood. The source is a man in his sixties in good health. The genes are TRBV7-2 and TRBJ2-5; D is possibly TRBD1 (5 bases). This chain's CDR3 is CASSYDSFQETQYF. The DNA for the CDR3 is TGTGCCAGCAGCTATGACAGCTTTCAAGAGACCCAGTACTTC.